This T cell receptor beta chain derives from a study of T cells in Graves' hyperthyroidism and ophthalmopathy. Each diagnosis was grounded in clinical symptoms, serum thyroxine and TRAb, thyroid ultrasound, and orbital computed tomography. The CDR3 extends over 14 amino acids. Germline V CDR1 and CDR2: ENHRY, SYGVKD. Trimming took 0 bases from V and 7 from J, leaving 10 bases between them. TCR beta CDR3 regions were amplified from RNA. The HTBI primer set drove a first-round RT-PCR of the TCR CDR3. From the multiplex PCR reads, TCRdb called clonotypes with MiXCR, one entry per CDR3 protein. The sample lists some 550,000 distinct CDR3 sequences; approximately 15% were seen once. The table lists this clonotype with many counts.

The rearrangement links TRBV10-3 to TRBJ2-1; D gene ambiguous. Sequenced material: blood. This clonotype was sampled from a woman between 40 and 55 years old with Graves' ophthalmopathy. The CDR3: CAISESQAQNEQFF. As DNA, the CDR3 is TGTGCCATCAGTGAGTCCCAGGCGCAAAATGAGCAGTTCTTC.